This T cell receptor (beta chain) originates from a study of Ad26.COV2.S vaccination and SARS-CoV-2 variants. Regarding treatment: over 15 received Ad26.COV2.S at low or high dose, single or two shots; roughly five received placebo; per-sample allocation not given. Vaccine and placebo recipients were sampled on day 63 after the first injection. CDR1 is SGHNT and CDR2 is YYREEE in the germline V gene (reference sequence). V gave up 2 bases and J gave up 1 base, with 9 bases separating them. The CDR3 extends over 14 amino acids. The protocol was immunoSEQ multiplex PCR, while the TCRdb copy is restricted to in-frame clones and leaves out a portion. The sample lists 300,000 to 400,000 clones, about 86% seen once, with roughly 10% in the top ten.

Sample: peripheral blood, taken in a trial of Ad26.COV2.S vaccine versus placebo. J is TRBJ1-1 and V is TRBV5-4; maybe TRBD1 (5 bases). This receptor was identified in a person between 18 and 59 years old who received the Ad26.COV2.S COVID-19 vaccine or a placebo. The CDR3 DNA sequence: TGTGCCAGCAGCTTTCAGGGCGCGAACACTGAAGCTTTCTTT. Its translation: CASSFQGANTEAFF. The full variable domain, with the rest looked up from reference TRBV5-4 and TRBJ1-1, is ETGVTQSPTHLIKTRGQQVTLRCSSQSGHNTVSWYQQALGQGPQFIFQYYREEENGRGNFPPRFSGLQFPNYSSELNVNALELDDSALYLCASSFQGANTEAFFGQGTRLTVV.